This T cell receptor beta chain was recorded in a study of CD8 T cells in ankylosing spondylitis. Overall study findings and caveats: Reactive arthritis synovial fluid and blood were previously reported to contain some motif variants. A TCR beta motif of 7 or 8 highly homologous variants appeared characteristic of ankylosing spondylitis blood. Clones linked to disease, bearing a CD8+ phenotype, were relatively rare in peripheral blood. Significantly higher representation of disease-linked clones was reported for matched ankylosing spondylitis synovial fluid.

From germline, CDR1 is SQVTM and CDR2 ANQGSEA. The ends were cut back, 0 bases at V and 6 bases at J, with 17 bases in the middle. This CDR3 has 15 residues. Worth noting for this clonotype: Its antigen is unidentified.

The authors made TCR beta libraries by quantitative 5'-RACE with molecular barcodes. TCRdb fed the 5' RACE reads into MiXCR, producing one record per CDR3 protein. The repertoire holds 220,000 or so distinct CDR3 sequences, with around 18% as singletons. The sequenced material came from blood, either unsorted or a sorted T cell fraction (not recorded which). The receptor's source is a male donor with ankylosing spondylitis. The V gene is TRBV29-1, the J gene TRBJ1-1, with D unclear. CDR3 DNA sequence: TGCAGCGTTGAAGATCCCGGCAGCCCAGGACCTGAAGCTTTCTTT. Translated: CSVEDPGSPGPEAFF.